This T cell receptor (beta chain) was observed in a study of cytomegalovirus exposure and HLA in healthy donors. Findings and caveats of the study: Immune exposure was documented only through CMV serostatus.

As concerns this clone: What it binds is not known.

Germline V gene lookup returns CDR1 SEHNR and CDR2 FQNEAQ (reference sequence). The ends lost 5 bases at V and 2 bases at J; junction bases unmatched: 15. The CDR3 covers 18 residues. PCR primers comprised 60 Vbeta and 13 Jbeta primers. Sequencing used immunoSEQ multiplex PCR; TCRdb keeps in-frame clones, though not all of them. The sample yields over 55,000 clones, more than 70% seen once. Sequencing was carried out using PBMCs. The TCR originated in a male donor in good health and CMV-seronegative. This rearrangement joins TRBV7-9 to TRBJ1-1, with TRBD1 matching 9 bases. The CDR3 DNA follows: TGTGCCAGCAGCCCCAACGGGGGGACAGGGACCTTCAACACTGAAGCTTTCTTT. It yields the protein CASSPNGGTGTFNTEAFF.